One TCR beta chain is described in this entry. Alongside a J-beta primer mix, a sample-barcoded 5' primer served in a second PCR lasting roughly 7 to 11 cycles. A template-switch adaptor with 12 random nucleotides tagged each cDNA molecule. TCRdb called the 5' RACE reads again in MiXCR, with one record for every CDR3 protein. Found here are roughly 800,000 distinct CDR3 sequences, 20% to 25% of them singletons; the top ten hold 9.4%. The data derive from a study of blood T cells in healthy people across ages. V was trimmed by 3 bases and J by 2 bases, leaving 12 bases between them. The CDR3 runs to 15 residues. Separately, the same data were catalogued under a study of T cells of mothers and their children. That paper adds: The study found slightly higher but non-significant overlap in related versus unrelated mother-child pairs.

V and J are TRBV12-3 or TRBV12-4 and TRBJ2-3; D is possibly TRBD2 (6 bases). The TCR was taken from a boy younger than 18 in good health. Sequenced input: blood. CDR3 sequence: CASSFLAADTDTQYF. CDR3 bases: TGTGCCAGCAGTTTCTTAGCGGCCGACACAGATACGCAGTATTTT.